A single sample is the source of the 17 T cell receptor beta chains below, sequenced in a study of cytomegalovirus exposure and HLA in healthy donors. The PCR used 60 Vbeta and 13 Jbeta primers. Sequenced by immunoSEQ multiplex PCR; TCRdb stores in-frame clones only, minus some. The table shows 150,000 to 190,000 clones, with 75% occurring only once. The sample was PBMCs. The receptors were sampled from a man aged 18-30 years in good health and CMV-seronegative.

V is TRBV9 and J is TRBJ2-5; TRBD1 matches at 9 bases. There are 14 residues in the CDR3. After removal of 6 bases from V and 5 bases from J, the junction contained 8 bases not matched to a gene. Germline CDR1 is SGDLS and CDR2 is YYNGEE. CDR3 in amino acids: CASNKQGAWETQYF. CDR3 DNA: TGTGCCAGCAATAAACAGGGGGCCTGGGAGACCCAGTACTTC.

This clone was observed a handful of times. CDR3 sequence: CASSQGGAGGANVLTF. For the CDR3, the DNA is TGCGCCAGCAGCCAAGGAGGGGCGGGGGGGGCCAACGTCCTGACTTTC. The chain combines TRBV4-3 with TRBJ2-6, with D possibly matching TRBD2 (6 bases). V lost 1 base to trimming and J lost 4 bases, with 11 bases between them. From germline, CDR1 is LGHNA and CDR2 YSLEER. The CDR3 runs to 16 residues.

Remarks on this clone: Compared with germline, one end of the junction differs, possibly owing to a read error. The CDR3 region has the DNA TGTGCCACCAGCTTACGATCGGACCCCACCGGGGAGCTGTTTTTC. This sequence encodes CATSLRSDPTGELFF. V gene TRBV15 combines with J gene TRBJ2-2; D is perhaps TRBD2 (5 bases). This CDR3 has 15 amino acids. Germline-derived CDR1 and CDR2 are LNHNV and YYDKDF (reference sequence).

There are a few counts of this clone. The rearrangement joins TRBV6-6 to TRBJ2-7; 7 positions agree with TRBD1. Germline CDR1 MNHNY, CDR2 SVGAGI (reference sequence). The ends lost 4 bases at V and 4 bases at J; junction bases unmatched: 7. The CDR3 sequence is 14 residues long. In DNA, the CDR3 is TGTGCCAGCAGTTTCCCGGGACAGACATACGAGCAGTACTTC. Translated, it gives CASSFPGQTYEQYF.

This rearrangement joins TRBV28 to TRBJ2-3; tentatively, D is TRBD2 (5 bases). CDR1 and CDR2 (germline): MDHEN, SYDVKM. The length of the CDR3 is 15 residues. Between the trimmed V and J ends, which lost 2 bases and 0 bases, there was a span of 9 bases. The CDR3 DNA reads TGTGCCAGCAGTTTAGGGCGGGCCAGCACAGATACGCAGTATTTT. Translation gives CASSLGRASTDTQYF.

This clone was counted a few times. The chain couples TRBV7-2 to TRBJ2-3; D unclear. Trimming pared 4 bases from V and 4 bases from J, leaving 12 bases between. The CDR3 covers 14 residues. Looked up from germline, CDR1 is SGHTA and CDR2 is FQGNSA. DNA of the CDR3: TGTGCCAGCAGCTCCCCTATCGAGGCAGATACGCAGTATTTT. Its protein is CASSSPIEADTQYF.

CDR3 residues: CASSLFSQGLETQYF. CDR3 sequence (DNA): TGTGCCAGCAGTCTGTTCTCACAGGGGCTAGAGACCCAGTACTTC. The chain couples TRBV27 to TRBJ2-5; 7 nucleotides agree with TRBD1. There are 15 residues in the CDR3. The junction had 10 bases not matched to a gene; V was cut back by 5 bases and J by 4 bases. CDR1 and CDR2 (germline): MNHEY, SMNVEV (reference sequence).

The rearrangement uses TRBV7-9 and TRBJ2-3; 12 bases line up with TRBD2. Germline V gene data show CDR1 as SEHNR and CDR2 as FQNEAQ (reference sequence). This CDR3 comprises 15 residues. The trim removed 4 bases at V and 3 bases at J, leaving 2 bases unmatched. Here the CDR3 DNA reads TGTGCCAGCAGCTCCCTAGCGGGAGGGACAGATACGCAGTATTTT. Translated: CASSSLAGGTDTQYF.

CDR3 residues: CASSPTGTDTEAFF. CDR3 DNA: TGCGCCAGCAGCCCCACCGGGACAGACACTGAAGCTTTCTTT. The chain combines TRBV5-1 with TRBJ1-1, with 7 bases that match TRBD1. Looked up from germline, CDR1 is SGHRS and CDR2 is YFSETQ. The length of the CDR3 is 14 residues. V shed 4 bases, J shed 3 bases, and the junction held 6 bases outside the gene matches.

V is TRBV30 and J is TRBJ2-5; 8 bases agree with TRBD1. J was trimmed by 1 base and V by 1 base; bases with no gene match: 5. Germline V gene data show CDR1 as GTSNPN and CDR2 as SVGIG (reference sequence). The CDR3 length is 15 residues. The CDR3 is CAWSGSDRVQETQYF. Here the CDR3 DNA reads TGTGCCTGGAGTGGATCGGACAGGGTCCAAGAGACCCAGTACTTC.

The V call is TRBV6-4, the J call TRBJ2-7, with 8 bases fitting TRBD1. CDR1 is MRHNA, CDR2 SNTAGT, per germline. With 3 bases clipped from V and 1 base from J, the junction kept 5 bases outside the gene matches. The CDR3 sequence is 15 residues long. CDR3 nucleotide sequence: TGTGCCAGCAGTGAGACAGGGGACTCTTCCTACGAGCAGTACTTC. It is translated as CASSETGDSSYEQYF.

The chain links TRBV30 to TRBJ2-7; D not certain. CDR1 GTSNPN and CDR2 SVGIG come from the germline V gene (reference sequence). Trimming left V 0 bases short and J 3 bases short, with 3 bases between. The CDR3 has 11 amino acids. Written as DNA, the CDR3 is TGTGCCTGGAGTGTGAGCTACGAGCAGTACTTC. Its protein product is CAWSVSYEQYF.

The chain links TRBV4-1 to TRBJ2-7; TRBD2 matches at 10 bases. The CDR3 totals 15 residues. V dropped 1 base and J dropped 2; count of bases not matched to a gene: 2. From germline, CDR1 is MGHRA and CDR2 YSYEKL. The CDR3 coding sequence is TGCGCCAGCAGCCAAGTAACTAGCGGGACCTACGAGCAGTACTTC. It encodes CASSQVTSGTYEQYF.

The chain joins TRBV7-9 to TRBJ2-1; possibly TRBD2 for D (5 bases). This CDR3 has 14 amino acids. V lost 6 bases to trimming and J lost 4 bases, with 13 bases between them. Germline CDR1 SEHNR, CDR2 FQNEAQ (reference sequence). CDR3 loop: CASRQSSGYNEQFF. The CDR3 DNA sequence: TGTGCCAGCAGGCAATCAAGCGGTTACAATGAGCAGTTCTTC.

The chain combines TRBV4-1 with TRBJ2-1, with D perhaps matching TRBD2 (7 bases). The V gene's germline CDR1 is MGHRA and CDR2 YSYEKL. V lost 2 bases and J lost 5, with 22 bases in between. The CDR3 runs 18 residues. CDR3 nucleotides: TGCGCCAGCAGCCAATCGGGCCCGGGGGCTAGCGGACACAATGAGCAGTTCTTC. This encodes CASSQSGPGASGHNEQFF.

The chain recombines TRBV19 with TRBJ1-5, with D perhaps TRBD1 (6 bases). The CDR3 covers 16 residues. V was cut by 6 bases and J by 3 bases, with 18 bases left in between. Germline-derived CDR1 and CDR2 are LNHDA and SQIVND (reference sequence). CDR3 sequence: CASSPQNRQDNQPQHF. CDR3 coding DNA: TGTGCCAGTAGCCCCCAAAATCGACAGGACAATCAGCCCCAGCATTTT.

Written as DNA, the CDR3 is TGTGCCACCAGCAGAGATTTGGGAGGGGAAGCCAAAAACATTCAGTACTTC. Its translation: CATSRDLGGEAKNIQYF. J is TRBJ2-4 and V is TRBV15, with TRBD2 identical over 7 bases. The V segment lost 0 bases and the J segment 0 bases; nucleotides outside the gene matches: 5. This CDR3 is 17 amino acids long. The germline V gene encodes CDR1 LNHNV and CDR2 YYDKDF (reference sequence).